A single sample gave rise to the 24 T cell receptor beta chains below, sequenced in a study of blood T cells in healthy people across ages. A second roughly 7 to 12 cycle PCR used barcoded and J-beta primers. TCRdb re-called the 5' RACE reads through MiXCR, storing one row per CDR3 protein. The repertoire holds about 630,000 distinct CDR3 sequences, with more than 20% as singletons. The sample comprised blood. These receptors all come from a man in his sixties or seventies in good health.

This clonotype was seen more than once but under ten times. V usage is TRBV6-1 and J usage is TRBJ2-4, with D possibly being TRBD1 (8 bases). Germline V gives CDR1 MNHNS, CDR2 SASEGT. CDR3 length equals 14 residues. Trimming took off 9 bases at V and 9 bases at J, with 21 bases between the two ends. The CDR3 sequence: CASTRAGDRSIQYF. The CDR3 DNA is TGTGCCAGTACCCGGGCGGGGGACAGGAGCATTCAGTACTTC.

Concerning this clonotype itself: The germline gene is not matched at one end of the junction; a read error may be the cause. The chain employs TRBV4-3 and TRBJ1-6; 8 bases match TRBD1. This CDR3 has 15 residues. Per the germline V gene, CDR1 is LGHNA and CDR2 is YSLEER. The CDR3 sequence: CASRGQATNNSPLRF. Here the CDR3 DNA reads TGCGCCAGCAGGGGACAGGCGACAAATAATTCACCCCTCCGCTTT.

This clonotype was detected only a few times. The V gene is TRBV15, the J gene TRBJ2-2; 9 positions agree with TRBD2. Losses at the gene ends were 0 bases for V and 4 bases for J; bases not matched to a gene: 12. CDR1 is LNHNV, CDR2 YYDKDF, per germline (reference sequence). The CDR3 loop spans 19 amino acids. In DNA form, the CDR3 reads TGTGCCACCAGCAGAGATGGGGTAGCGGGAGCACTCAGCACCGGGGAGCTGTTTTTT. As protein: CATSRDGVAGALSTGELFF.

The gene calls are TRBV5-1 and TRBJ2-1, with 12 nucleotides matching TRBD2. CDR3 length: 17 residues. Unmatched junction bases numbered 7, after V lost 1 base and J lost 5 bases. Germline values: CDR1 SGHRS, CDR2 YFSETQ. The CDR3 here is CASSLRLAGGSHNEQFF. CDR3 in DNA: TGCGCCAGCAGCTTGCGGCTAGCGGGAGGGTCCCACAATGAGCAGTTCTTC.

This clonotype was counted only a few times. The genes are TRBV5-1 and TRBJ2-1; the match to TRBD2 covers 16 bases. Germline CDR1 reads SGHRS; CDR2 reads YFSETQ. J gave up 8 bases and V 5 bases, and 4 bases lay outside the gene matches. The CDR3 length is 15 residues. CDR3 sequence (DNA): TGCGCCAGCAGGACCGGGACTAGCGGGAGGGATGAGCAGTTCTTC. This gives the protein CASRTGTSGRDEQFF. Full variable domain (rest looked up from reference TRBV5-1 and TRBJ2-1): KAGVTQTPRYLIKTRGQQVTLSCSPISGHRSVSWYQQTPGQGLQFLFEYFSETQRNKGNFPGRFSGRQFSNSRSEMNVSTLELGDSALYLCASRTGTSGRDEQFFGPGTRLTVL.

This clonotype has more than one count but fewer than ten. Compared with germline, one end of the junction differs, possibly owing to a read error. The chain combines TRBV10-3 with TRBJ2-2; 11 bases align to TRBD1. This CDR3 contains 13 residues. Germline loops: CDR1 ENHRY, CDR2 SYGVKD. The CDR3 nucleotides are TGTGCCGCCGGACAGGGGGCGACCGGGGAGCCGTTTTTT. The encoded protein is CAAGQGATGEPFF.

This rearrangement joins TRBV7-9 to TRBJ2-6, with a possible D match to TRBD1 (5 bases). The CDR3 sequence is 17 residues long. Per germline, CDR1 SEHNR and CDR2 FQNEAQ (reference sequence). Deletions cut 5 bases from V and 0 bases from J, with 14 bases between. CDR3 in amino acids: CASSPQQAISGANVLTF. The CDR3 DNA is TGTGCCAGCAGCCCACAACAGGCTATCTCTGGGGCCAACGTCCTGACTTTC.

This clonotype was observed a handful of times. V gene TRBV20-1 combines with J gene TRBJ2-6; D tentatively fits TRBD1 or TRBD2 (7 bases each). With 5 bases removed from V and 4 bases from J, the gap between germline ends came to 15 bases. Germline V gives CDR1 DFQATT, CDR2 SNEGSKA (reference sequence). The CDR3 runs to 15 residues. As DNA, the CDR3 is TGCAGTGCTCCTCCAGGGGGGGCCGGGGCCAACGTCCTGACTTTC. It translates to CSAPPGGAGANVLTF.

This chain uses TRBV6-6 with TRBJ2-7; TRBD1 matches 9 bases. V trimming: 8 bases; J trimming: 6 bases; junction bases outside the gene matches: 11. The CDR3 extends over 14 amino acids. Germline V lookup: CDR1 MNHNY, CDR2 SVGAGI (reference sequence). In nucleotides, the CDR3 is TGTGCCAGCTTACTATCGGGACAGGGAGGCGAGCAGTACTTC. It specifies CASLLSGQGGEQYF.

The chain is built from TRBV6-6 and TRBJ1-4; no reliable D call. The CDR3 has 12 amino acids. The V and J ends lost 10 bases and 3 bases respectively, with 9 bases between them. Per the germline V gene, CDR1 is MNHNY and CDR2 is SVGAGI (reference sequence). CDR3 coding DNA: TGTGCCACCCGTCTAGCTAATGAAAAACTGTTTTTT. Translated, it gives CATRLANEKLFF.

This clonotype was seen more than once but under ten times. The rearrangement uses TRBV10-3 and TRBJ2-7; 7 bases are a match to TRBD1. J lost 3 bases, V lost 0 bases, and 5 bases had no gene match. The CDR3 spans 15 residues. Germline V gene lookup returns CDR1 ENHRY and CDR2 SYGVKD. The CDR3 coding sequence is TGTGCCATCAGTGAGTCCGACAGGGTAAGCTACGAGCAGTACTTC. It specifies CAISESDRVSYEQYF.

The chain joins TRBV3-1 to TRBJ2-5; TRBD2 might be the D (7 bases). The DNA end is more similar to TRBJ2-1, so the J call may be wrong. The CDR3 has 14 amino acids. In germline, CDR1 is LGHDT, CDR2 YNNKEL (reference sequence). For the CDR3, the DNA is TGTGCCAGCAGCCAACGGGGGGCTGGCAATGAGCAGTTCTTC. Protein product: CASSQRGAGNEQFF.

This clonotype was counted between two and nine times. The V and J genes are TRBV28 and TRBJ2-1; 13 bases match TRBD2. J lost 7 bases, V lost 7 bases, and 10 bases had no gene match. Germline-derived CDR1 and CDR2 are MDHEN and SYDVKM. The CDR3 has 16 residues. CDR3 sequence (DNA): TGTGCCAGCAACTCCCATGGGACTAGCGGGAAGAATGAGCAGTTCTTC. Translation gives CASNSHGTSGKNEQFF. The full variable domain, completed using reference TRBV28 and TRBJ2-1, is DVKVTQSSRYLVKRTGEKVFLECVQDMDHENMFWYRQDPGLGLRLIYFSYDVKMKEKGDIPEGYSVSREKKERFSLILESASTNQTSMYLCASNSHGTSGKNEQFFGPGTRLTVL.

The J gene is TRBJ1-2, the V gene TRBV20-1; 8 bases are shared with TRBD1. Germline CDR1 is DFQATT and CDR2 is SNEGSKA (reference sequence). The CDR3 contains 14 residues. V dropped 2 bases and J dropped 7; count of bases not matched to a gene: 9. In nucleotides, the CDR3 is TGCAGTGCTAGAAAGACTGGACAGGGAGGTGGCTACACCTTC. Translation gives CSARKTGQGGGYTF.

This rearrangement joins TRBV25-1 to TRBJ2-7; TRBD2 is a possible D gene (5 bases). Germline CDR1 is MGHDK and CDR2 is SYGVNS. V lost 6 bases, J lost 4 bases, and 16 bases lay in between. This CDR3 contains 14 residues. CDR3 residues: CASRPAGVVYEQYF. CDR3 DNA: TGTGCCAGCAGACCAGCCGGGGTAGTGTACGAGCAGTACTTC.

This clonotype was seen repeatedly, ten times or more. The junction does not match germline at one end; this may be a read error. V is TRBV7-9 and J is TRBJ2-5; 7 bases fit TRBD2. Germline assignment: CDR1 SEHNR and CDR2 FQNEAQ (reference sequence). The CDR3 loop spans 11 amino acids. CDR3 in amino acids: CASSLDGTTNF. CDR3 coding DNA: TGTGCCAGCAGCTTAGATGGGACTACCAACTTC.

This clonotype was detected a few times. V gene TRBV7-2 combines with J gene TRBJ2-4; TRBD2 matches at 8 bases. The germline gives CDR1 SGHTA, CDR2 FQGNSA. CDR3 length: 17 amino acids. V lost 4 bases, J lost 1 base, and 9 bases stayed unmatched. DNA for the CDR3: TGTGCCAGCAGCTCCTCCGGGGGGGGAGCTGCCAAAAACATTCAGTACTTC. Its translation is CASSSSGGGAAKNIQYF.

In its sample, this clonotype was seen a few times. CDR3 loop: CSAGRTGKQETQYF. The DNA for the CDR3 is TGCAGTGCCGGGAGGACAGGGAAACAAGAGACCCAGTACTTC. The rearrangement joins TRBV20-1 to TRBJ2-5, with D perhaps TRBD1 (8 bases). Germline CDR1 DFQATT, CDR2 SNEGSKA (reference sequence). The CDR3 has 14 amino acids. Between the trimmed V and J ends, which lost 6 bases and 2 bases, there was a span of 16 bases.

The sample holds a few counts of this clonotype. The V call is TRBV7-9, the J call TRBJ2-5; D is unclear. The J call could be wrong; TRBJ2-7 is a better fit for the DNA end. The germline V gene has CDR1 SEHNR and CDR2 FQNEAQ (reference sequence). The CDR3 has 14 amino acids. In nucleotides, the CDR3 is TGTGCCAGCAGCTCCGGACGGAGTACCTACGAGCAGTACTTC. It encodes CASSSGRSTYEQYF.

About this clonotype: A much larger clonotype is one base distant, so this may be a read error. The chain joins TRBV7-2 to TRBJ1-5; D perhaps matches TRBD1 (5 bases). This CDR3 is 15 amino acids long. Per germline, CDR1 SGHTA and CDR2 FQGNSA. In nucleotides, the CDR3 is TGTGCCAGCAGCTTAGGGGGGAGCAGCAATCAGCCCCGGCATTTT. Protein product: CASSLGGSSNQPRHF.

This clonotype was counted only a few times. CDR3 sequence (DNA): TGCAGTGCTAACAGGGGGCTCACTGAAGCTTTCTTT. It codes for CSANRGLTEAFF. The J gene is TRBJ1-1, the V gene TRBV20-1; the match to TRBD1 covers 9 bases. Germline lookup yields CDR1 DFQATT and CDR2 SNEGSKA (reference sequence). V shed 4 bases, J shed 4 bases, and the junction held 1 base outside the gene matches. The CDR3 is 12 amino acids.

The rearrangement joins TRBV5-5 to TRBJ2-7; a weak D match, TRBD2 (7 bases). The CDR3 spans 16 residues. Germline loops: CDR1 SGHKS, CDR2 YYEKEE (reference sequence). The V gene lost 1 base and the J gene lost 5 bases, with 19 bases spanning the gap. The CDR3 here is CASSLMKGGDFNEQYF. CDR3 coding DNA: TGTGCCAGCAGCTTGATGAAGGGGGGGGACTTCAACGAGCAGTACTTC.

This clonotype was seen a handful of times. The V call is TRBV6-1, the J call TRBJ2-2; 9 nucleotides match TRBD2. CDR3 length equals 16 residues. Germline CDR1 MNHNS, CDR2 SASEGT. Germline trimming cut 6 bases from V and 3 bases from J; bases unmatched to any gene: 8. The CDR3 DNA reads TGTGCCAGCAGACCCCGGCGGACTAGCGACACCGGGGAGCTGTTTTTT. It is translated as CASRPRRTSDTGELFF.

The table lists this clonotype with many counts. This chain links TRBV29-1 with TRBJ2-1, with 11 positions matching TRBD2. V shed 3 bases and J 4 bases; nucleotides not matched to a gene: 8. Germline V gives CDR1 SQVTM, CDR2 ANQGSEA. This CDR3 spans 16 amino acids. CDR3 bases: TGCAGCGTTGAGAATACGGGACTAGCGGTTTACAATGAGCAGTTCTTC. Its protein is CSVENTGLAVYNEQFF.